The 8 T cell receptor beta chains given below trace back to one sample, sequenced in a study of cytomegalovirus exposure and HLA in healthy donors. Use of 60 Vbeta and 13 Jbeta primers characterized the PCR. Assay used: immunoSEQ multiplex PCR; TCRdb lists only in-frame clones, some missing. The sample consists of some 150,000 clones, over 70% of them appearing once. The specimen sequenced was PBMCs. These receptors all come from a woman aged 40 to 50 in good health and CMV-seronegative.

This clone was seen a handful of times. The J gene is TRBJ1-2, the V gene TRBV5-1; 12 nucleotides align to TRBD1. The CDR3 contains 16 residues. The ends lost 4 bases at V and 3 bases at J; junction bases unmatched: 7. CDR1 and CDR2 from the germline V gene are SGHRS and YFSETQ. The CDR3 spells CASSPGDRGRDYGYTF. CDR3 coding DNA: TGCGCCAGCAGCCCGGGGGACAGGGGGCGAGACTATGGCTACACCTTC.

The genes are TRBV14 and TRBJ1-2; 11 positions agree with TRBD1. CDR1 and CDR2 from the germline V gene are SGHDN and FVKESK. The CDR3 has 16 residues. Germline trimming cut 4 bases from V and 8 bases from J; bases unmatched to any gene: 12. CDR3: CASSPLGQDRGRGYTF. In DNA form, the CDR3 reads TGTGCCAGCAGCCCCCTTGGTCAGGACAGGGGGCGAGGCTACACCTTC.

This clone was detected a few times. The genes are TRBV7-2 and TRBJ2-7, with D hard to call. Per the germline V gene, CDR1 is SGHTA and CDR2 is FQGNSA. CDR3 length: 14 amino acids. V lost 0 bases and J 2 bases, leaving 8 bases between the germline ends. The CDR3: CASSLAGGAYEQYF. DNA for the CDR3: TGTGCCAGCAGCTTAGCCGGCGGAGCCTACGAGCAGTACTTC.

V gene TRBV29-1 combines with J gene TRBJ2-7, with 11 bases identical to TRBD2. V gave up 2 bases and J gave up 2 bases; unmatched junction bases: 5. Germline V lookup: CDR1 SQVTM, CDR2 ANQGSEA. This CDR3 region has 15 residues. The CDR3 reads CSVETGLAETYEQYF. CDR3 coding DNA: TGCAGCGTTGAAACGGGACTAGCGGAGACCTACGAGCAGTACTTC.

This clone turned up a few times. This chain connects TRBV5-6 to TRBJ1-5; 8 bases fit TRBD1. Germline loops: CDR1 SGHDT, CDR2 YYEEEE. This CDR3 is built from 15 residues. J lost 2 bases, V lost 4 bases, and 5 bases had no gene match. The CDR3 region has the DNA TGTGCCAGCAGCGTCCAGGGGGCCGGCAATCAGCCCCAGCATTTT. Its protein product is CASSVQGAGNQPQHF.

In DNA form, the CDR3 reads TGCAGCGCCAAGTGGACAGGGGTCTTTGGAAACACCATATATTTT. Its translation: CSAKWTGVFGNTIYF. V is TRBV29-1 and J is TRBJ1-3; 9 nucleotides align to TRBD1. This CDR3 is 15 amino acids long. Per germline, CDR1 SQVTM and CDR2 ANQGSEA. V was clipped by 7 bases and J by 3 bases; unmatched bases: 10.

The CDR3 spells CASSLRQGTSDTQYF. The CDR3 DNA is TGTGCCAGCAGCTTAAGACAGGGGACGTCAGATACGCAGTATTTT. V gene TRBV7-9 combines with J gene TRBJ2-3, with 8 positions matching TRBD1. There are 15 residues in the CDR3. CDR1 is SEHNR and CDR2 is FQNEAQ in the germline V gene (reference sequence). After removal of 2 bases from V and 4 bases from J, the junction contained 5 bases not matched to a gene.

This chain uses TRBV15 with TRBJ2-7; D unresolved. This CDR3 is built from 15 residues. Trimming took 0 bases from V and 2 from J, leaving 11 bases between them. CDR1 is LNHNV and CDR2 is YYDKDF in the germline V gene (reference sequence). CDR3: CATSRDSDTTYEQYF. The CDR3 DNA reads TGTGCCACCAGCAGAGATTCCGACACCACCTACGAGCAGTACTTC.